The present TCR beta chain was sequenced within a study of blood T cells in healthy people across ages (dated by TCRdb to about 2015). A note on the overall study: Template switching captured roughly one uniquely barcoded TCR beta cDNA molecule per two T cells in model experiments. For two donors (one aged 18 to 30 and one aged 80 or older), the study analyzed two additional independent replicas of 1 million unique cDNA reads from the same blood draw. To avoid experimental bias, donors of different ages were distributed randomly across sequencing lanes. Age-related changes in TCR beta repertoire diversity were measured in the study by deep sequencing normalized with unique cDNA molecular identifiers. The donors were split into four age groups: young (average 16 years), middle-aged (roughly 40), aged (approximately 59) and long-lived (approximately 80).

Systemically healthy Caucasian individuals from Russia, approximately 39 in total and aged roughly 6 to 100 years, were included as donors. Ten milliliters of peripheral blood were drawn from each donor into EDTA-treated Vacutainer tubes. Ficoll-Paque density-gradient centrifugation was used to isolate PBMCs, with at least 7 million per sample. Trizol reagent was used to extract total RNA from PBMCs, with at least 5.5 micrograms per sample. For every donor, flow cytometry on a PBMC aliquot measured the percentage of naive CD45RAhigh/CD27high T cells. Here is what the overall study found, with its caveats: Total diversity estimates from one million sequenced T cells were considered lower bounds and underestimates. Observed TCR beta diversity per million T cells fell roughly linearly with age, and a significant reduction was already apparent by age around 36. Bulk unsorted PBMC profiling prevented conclusive comparison of naive and antigen-experienced compartments. Observed TCR beta diversity correlated strongly with the percentage of naive T cells measured by flow cytometry. Because the CMV infection status of the donors was unknown, age-related changes in expanded clonotypes may potentially have been confounded. Compared with the aged group, the long-lived group had more naive CD4+ T cells, fewer expanded clones and increased TCR diversity, a pattern suggesting age selection.

Preparation of the library involved 5' RACE. The instrument was an Illumina HiSeq 2500. A second PCR of about 7 to 12 cycles was run with a J-beta primer mix and a sample-barcoded 5' primer. Each TCR beta cDNA molecule received a unique molecular identifier from a template-switch 5' adaptor carrying 12 random nucleotides. At least 3 million CDR3-containing paired-end reads were obtained from each sample. All of the RNA was converted into first-strand cDNA using the Mint cDNA synthesis kit, with a TRBC-specific oligonucleotide serving as the primer. After uracil-DNA glycosylase treatment, a first 18-cycle PCR used universal primers M1SS and BC2_uni_R on all cDNA. The study's own analysis went as follows. For normalization, 1 million high-quality reads, each with a distinct molecular identifier, were randomly selected from each sample. Reads sharing molecular identifiers were discarded rather than binned into consensus sequences. MiTCR, set to a Q25 quality threshold and the strictest error-elimination algorithm, was used for CDR3 identification, clonotype clustering and error correction. A nonparametric unseen species model with Euler transformation was used to estimate a lower bound on total TCR beta diversity. TCRdb ran its own pipeline on the public reads, namely fastp trimming at Q25 and MiXCR clone calling, and kept in-frame beta chains. Every CDR3 protein is listed once, alongside the most common genes and DNA of its rows. V and J calls and clone size were set by TCRdb, not the authors. A total of roughly 500,000 distinct CDR3 sequences appear in this sample, approximately 27% of them only once. The leading ten clones occupy approximately 18% of the sample.

With respect to this clonotype: This receptor's antigen is unknown. No much larger clone is present one base from it, and per-base qualities are unavailable.

V is clipped by 3 bases and J by 6 bases, and the sequence between their germline boundaries is 15 bases long. Including the terminal cysteine and phenylalanine, the CDR3 comprises 16 residues. The DNA shown is the 48-base CDR3, in frame from base 1. The germline V gene yields SGHNT for CDR1 and YENEEA for CDR2. This clonotype was obtained from a woman in her sixties or seventies in good health. The sequenced sample consisted of blood. The chain uses TRBV11-3 and TRBJ1-6; D gene: possibly TRBD1, on 5 matching bases. The DNA sequence is given as TGTGCCAGCAGCTTCAACGGGGGGGGTGGTAATTCACCCCTCCACTTT. The resulting protein is CASSFNGGGGNSPLHF.